This TCR beta chain was captured by sequencing in a study of radiotherapy plus CTLA-4 blockade in lung cancer. Repertoires were generated with immunoSEQ multiplex PCR, while TCRdb's copy carries only in-frame clones and drops some. The sample consists of tens of thousands of clones, under 90% of them appearing once. CDR1 and CDR2 from the germline V gene are SGDLS and YYNGEE. This CDR3 contains 18 residues. The V and J ends lost 3 bases and 5 bases, in that order; junction bases with no gene match: 8. Worth noting for this clone: The sample contains more than one DNA sequence encoding this CDR3.

The chain combines TRBV9 with TRBJ2-2; 15 bases align to TRBD2. Material: peripheral blood, obtained from a patient treated with radiotherapy plus ipilimumab. The sequence came from a human donor with non-small cell lung cancer who had stable disease on radiotherapy plus ipilimumab. The CDR3 sequence: CASSAPGLAGGGTGELFF. CDR3 sequence (DNA): TGTGCCAGCAGCGCTCCGGGACTAGCGGGAGGTGGGACCGGGGAGCTGTTTTTT.